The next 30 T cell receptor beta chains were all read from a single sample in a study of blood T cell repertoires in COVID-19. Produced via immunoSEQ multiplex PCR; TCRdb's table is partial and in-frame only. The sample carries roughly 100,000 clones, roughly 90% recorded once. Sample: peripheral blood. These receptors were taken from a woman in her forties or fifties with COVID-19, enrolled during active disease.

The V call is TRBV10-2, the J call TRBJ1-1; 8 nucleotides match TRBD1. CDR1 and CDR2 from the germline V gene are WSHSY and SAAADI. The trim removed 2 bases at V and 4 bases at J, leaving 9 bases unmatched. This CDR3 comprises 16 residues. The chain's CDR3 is CASSELGQGGSTEAFF. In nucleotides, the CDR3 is TGCGCCAGCAGTGAGCTCGGACAGGGTGGGAGCACTGAAGCTTTCTTT.

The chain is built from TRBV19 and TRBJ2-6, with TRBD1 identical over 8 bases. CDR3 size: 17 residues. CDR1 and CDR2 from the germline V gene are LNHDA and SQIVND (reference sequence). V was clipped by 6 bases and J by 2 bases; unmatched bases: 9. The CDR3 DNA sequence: TGTGCCAGTAGCCTCTTACAGGGGGTGACTGGGGCCAACGTCCTGACTTTC. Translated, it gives CASSLLQGVTGANVLTF.

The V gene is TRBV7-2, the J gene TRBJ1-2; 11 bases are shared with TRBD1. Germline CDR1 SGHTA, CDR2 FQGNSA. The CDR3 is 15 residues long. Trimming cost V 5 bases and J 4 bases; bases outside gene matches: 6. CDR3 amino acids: CASSAGQGAFYGYTF. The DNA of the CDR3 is TGTGCCAGCAGCGCCGGACAGGGGGCGTTCTATGGCTACACCTTC.

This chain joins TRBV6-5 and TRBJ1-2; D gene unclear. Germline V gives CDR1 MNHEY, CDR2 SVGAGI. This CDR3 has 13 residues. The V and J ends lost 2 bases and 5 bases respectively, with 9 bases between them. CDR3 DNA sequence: TGTGCCAGCAGTTACGAGGGTGGATATGGCTACACCTTC. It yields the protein CASSYEGGYGYTF.

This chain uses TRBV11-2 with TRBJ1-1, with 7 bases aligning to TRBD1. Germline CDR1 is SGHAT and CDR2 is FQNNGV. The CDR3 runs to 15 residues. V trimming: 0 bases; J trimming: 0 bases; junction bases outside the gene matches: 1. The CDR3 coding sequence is TGTGCCAGCAGCTTAGACGGGACAGTGAACACTGAAGCTTTCTTT. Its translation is CASSLDGTVNTEAFF. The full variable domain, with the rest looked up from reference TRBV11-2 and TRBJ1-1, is EAGVAQSPRYKIIEKRQSVAFWCNPISGHATLYWYQQILGQGPKLLIQFQNNGVVDDSQLPKDRFSAERLKGVDSTLKIQPAKLEDSAVYLCASSLDGTVNTEAFFGQGTRLTVV.

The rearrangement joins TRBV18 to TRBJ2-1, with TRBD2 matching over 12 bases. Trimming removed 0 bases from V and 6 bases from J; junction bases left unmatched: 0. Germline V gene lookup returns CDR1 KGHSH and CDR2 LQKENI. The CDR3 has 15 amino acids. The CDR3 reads CASSPPLAGGNEQFF. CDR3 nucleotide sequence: TGTGCCAGCTCACCACCACTAGCGGGGGGCAATGAGCAGTTCTTC.

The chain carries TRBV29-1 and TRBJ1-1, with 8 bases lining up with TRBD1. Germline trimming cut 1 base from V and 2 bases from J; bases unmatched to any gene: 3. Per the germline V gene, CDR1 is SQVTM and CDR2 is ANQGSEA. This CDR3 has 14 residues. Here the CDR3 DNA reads TGCAGCGTTGAAGTGGCAGGGGGCAACACTGAAGCTTTCTTT. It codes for CSVEVAGGNTEAFF.

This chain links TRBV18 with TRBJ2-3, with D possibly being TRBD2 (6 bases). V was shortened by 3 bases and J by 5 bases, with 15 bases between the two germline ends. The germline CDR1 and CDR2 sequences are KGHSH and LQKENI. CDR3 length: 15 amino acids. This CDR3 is CASSPGGAEGDTQYF. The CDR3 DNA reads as TGTGCCAGCTCACCGGGCGGGGCCGAAGGAGATACGCAGTATTTT.

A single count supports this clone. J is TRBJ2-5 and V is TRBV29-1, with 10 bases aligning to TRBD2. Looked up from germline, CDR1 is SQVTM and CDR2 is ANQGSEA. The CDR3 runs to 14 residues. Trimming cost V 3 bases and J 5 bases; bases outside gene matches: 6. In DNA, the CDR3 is TGCAGCGTTGATCAGCGGGGGGGCGGTGAGACCCAGTACTTC. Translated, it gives CSVDQRGGGETQYF.

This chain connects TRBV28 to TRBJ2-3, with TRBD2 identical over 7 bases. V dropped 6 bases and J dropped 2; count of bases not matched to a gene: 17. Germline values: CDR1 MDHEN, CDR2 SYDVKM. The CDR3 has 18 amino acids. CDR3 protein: CASREFGTTQYPTDTQYF. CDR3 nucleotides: TGTGCCAGCAGGGAGTTCGGGACTACACAATACCCCACAGATACGCAGTATTTT.

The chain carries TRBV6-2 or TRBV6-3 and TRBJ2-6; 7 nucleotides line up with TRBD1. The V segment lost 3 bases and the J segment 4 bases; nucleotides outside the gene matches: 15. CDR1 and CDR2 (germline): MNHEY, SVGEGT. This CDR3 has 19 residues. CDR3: CASSYNLAGGQAGANVLTF. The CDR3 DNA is TGTGCCAGCAGTTATAATCTGGCAGGGGGTCAGGCCGGGGCCAACGTCCTGACTTTC.

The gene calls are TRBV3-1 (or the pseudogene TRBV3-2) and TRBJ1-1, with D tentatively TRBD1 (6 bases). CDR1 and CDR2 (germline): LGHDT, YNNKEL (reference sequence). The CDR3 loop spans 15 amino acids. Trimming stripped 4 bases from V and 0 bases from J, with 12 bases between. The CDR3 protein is CASSPSGTLNTEAFF. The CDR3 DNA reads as TGTGCCAGCAGCCCATCCGGGACATTGAACACTGAAGCTTTCTTT.

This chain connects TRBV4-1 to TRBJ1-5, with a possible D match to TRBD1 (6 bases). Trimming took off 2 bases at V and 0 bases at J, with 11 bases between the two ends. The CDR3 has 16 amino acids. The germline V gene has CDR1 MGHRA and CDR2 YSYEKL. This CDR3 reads CASSQRDKNSNQPQHF. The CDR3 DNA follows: TGCGCCAGCAGCCAACGGGACAAGAATAGCAATCAGCCCCAGCATTTT.

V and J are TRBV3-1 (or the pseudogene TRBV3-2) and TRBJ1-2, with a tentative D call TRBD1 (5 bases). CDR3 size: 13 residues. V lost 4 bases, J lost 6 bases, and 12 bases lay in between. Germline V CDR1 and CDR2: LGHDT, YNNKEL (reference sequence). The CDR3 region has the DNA TGTGCCAGCAGCCCCGGGCAAGGGGATGGCTACACCTTC. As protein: CASSPGQGDGYTF.

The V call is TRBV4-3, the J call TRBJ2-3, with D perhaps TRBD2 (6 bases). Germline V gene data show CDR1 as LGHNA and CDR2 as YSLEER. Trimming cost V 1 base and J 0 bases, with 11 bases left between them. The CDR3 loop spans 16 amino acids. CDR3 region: CASSQASVGSTDTQYF. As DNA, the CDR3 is TGCGCCAGCAGCCAAGCTAGCGTTGGGAGCACAGATACGCAGTATTTT.

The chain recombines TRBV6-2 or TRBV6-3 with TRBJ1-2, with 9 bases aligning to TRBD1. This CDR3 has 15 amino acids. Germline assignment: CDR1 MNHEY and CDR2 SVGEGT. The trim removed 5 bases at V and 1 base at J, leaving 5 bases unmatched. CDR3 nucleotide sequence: TGTGCCAGCAGTACGAGGGACAGGGATAACTATGGCTACACCTTC. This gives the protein CASSTRDRDNYGYTF.

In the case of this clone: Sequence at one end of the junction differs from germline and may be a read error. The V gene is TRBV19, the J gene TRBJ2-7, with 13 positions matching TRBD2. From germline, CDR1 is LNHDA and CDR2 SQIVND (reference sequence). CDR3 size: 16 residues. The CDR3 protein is CASELAGGRSSYGQYF. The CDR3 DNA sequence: TGTGCCAGCGAACTAGCGGGGGGGCGGAGCTCCTACGGGCAGTACTTC. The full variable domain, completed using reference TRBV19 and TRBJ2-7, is DGGITQSPKYLFRKEGQNVTLSCEQNLNHDAMYWYRQDPGQGLRLIYYSQIVNDFQKGDIAEGYSVSREKKESFPLTVTSAQKNPTAFYLCASELAGGRSSYGQYFGPGTRLTVT.

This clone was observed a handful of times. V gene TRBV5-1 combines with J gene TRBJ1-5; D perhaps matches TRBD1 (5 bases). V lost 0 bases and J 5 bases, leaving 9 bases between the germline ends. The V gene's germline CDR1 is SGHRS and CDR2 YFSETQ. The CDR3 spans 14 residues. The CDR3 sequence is CASSLGQGDQPQHF. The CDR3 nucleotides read TGCGCCAGCAGCTTGGGGCAGGGTGATCAGCCCCAGCATTTT.

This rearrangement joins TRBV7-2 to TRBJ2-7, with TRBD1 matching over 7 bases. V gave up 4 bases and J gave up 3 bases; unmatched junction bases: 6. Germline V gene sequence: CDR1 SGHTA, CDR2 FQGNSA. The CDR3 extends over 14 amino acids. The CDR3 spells CASSSGQLLYEQYF. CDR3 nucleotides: TGTGCCAGCAGCTCGGGACAGCTACTCTACGAGCAGTACTTC.

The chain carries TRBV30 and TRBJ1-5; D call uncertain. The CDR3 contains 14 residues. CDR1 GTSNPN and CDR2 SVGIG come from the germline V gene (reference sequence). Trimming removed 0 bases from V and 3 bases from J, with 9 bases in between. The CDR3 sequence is CAWSVRSPNQPQHF. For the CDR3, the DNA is TGTGCCTGGAGTGTACGAAGCCCCAATCAGCCCCAGCATTTT.

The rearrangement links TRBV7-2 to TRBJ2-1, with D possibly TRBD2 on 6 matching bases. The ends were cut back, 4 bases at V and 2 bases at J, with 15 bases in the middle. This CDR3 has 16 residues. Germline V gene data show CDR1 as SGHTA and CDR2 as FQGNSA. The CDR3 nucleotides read TGTGCCAGCAGCTCCTGGAGTAGCGGAACCTACAATGAGCAGTTCTTC. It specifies CASSSWSSGTYNEQFF.

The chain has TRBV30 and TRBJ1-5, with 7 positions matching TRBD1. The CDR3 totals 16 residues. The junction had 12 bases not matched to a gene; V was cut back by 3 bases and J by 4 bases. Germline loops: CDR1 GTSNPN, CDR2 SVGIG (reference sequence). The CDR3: CAWRPGYSGQNQPQHF. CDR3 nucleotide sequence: TGTGCCTGGAGACCCGGATACTCGGGACAGAATCAGCCCCAGCATTTT.

The CDR3: CASSPGSSGGEDTQYF. In nucleotides, the CDR3 is TGTGCCAGCAGCCCTGGGTCTAGCGGGGGGGAAGATACGCAGTATTTT. The V gene is TRBV7-3, the J gene TRBJ2-3; 12 bases match TRBD2. V was clipped by 5 bases and J by 5 bases; unmatched bases: 8. This CDR3 has 16 amino acids. The germline V gene has CDR1 SGHTA and CDR2 FQGTGA.

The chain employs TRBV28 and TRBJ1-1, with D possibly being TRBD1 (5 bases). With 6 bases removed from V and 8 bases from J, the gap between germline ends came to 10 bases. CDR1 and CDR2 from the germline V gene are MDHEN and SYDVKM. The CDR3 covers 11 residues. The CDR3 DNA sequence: TGTGCCAGCAGATGGGGCAGAGAAGCTTTCTTT. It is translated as CASRWGREAFF.

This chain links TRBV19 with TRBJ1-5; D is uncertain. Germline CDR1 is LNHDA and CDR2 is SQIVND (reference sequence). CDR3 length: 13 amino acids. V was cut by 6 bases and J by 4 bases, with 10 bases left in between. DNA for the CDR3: TGTGCCAGTAGAGGTGGAGGGAATCAGCCCCAGCATTTT. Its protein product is CASRGGGNQPQHF.

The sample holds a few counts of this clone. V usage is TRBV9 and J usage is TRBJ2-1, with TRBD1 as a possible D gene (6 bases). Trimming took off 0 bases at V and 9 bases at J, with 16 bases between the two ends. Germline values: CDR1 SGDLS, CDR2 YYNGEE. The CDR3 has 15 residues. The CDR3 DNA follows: TGTGCCAGCAGCGTAGAGGGGGTCCGTGGCGTTGAGCAGTTCTTC. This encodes CASSVEGVRGVEQFF.

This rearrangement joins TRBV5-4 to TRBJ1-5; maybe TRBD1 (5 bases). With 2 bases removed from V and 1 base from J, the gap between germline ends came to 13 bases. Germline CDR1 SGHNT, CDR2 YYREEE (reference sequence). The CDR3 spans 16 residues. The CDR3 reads CASSFGREKSNQPQHF. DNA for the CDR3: TGTGCCAGCAGCTTCGGCAGGGAAAAAAGCAATCAGCCCCAGCATTTT.

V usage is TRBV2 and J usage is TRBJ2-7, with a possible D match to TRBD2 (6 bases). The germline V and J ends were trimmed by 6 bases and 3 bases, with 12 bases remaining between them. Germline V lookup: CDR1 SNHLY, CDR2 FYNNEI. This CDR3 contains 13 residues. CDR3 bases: TGTGCCAGCAGCGCCGGGAGCCACTACGAGCAGTACTTC. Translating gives CASSAGSHYEQYF.

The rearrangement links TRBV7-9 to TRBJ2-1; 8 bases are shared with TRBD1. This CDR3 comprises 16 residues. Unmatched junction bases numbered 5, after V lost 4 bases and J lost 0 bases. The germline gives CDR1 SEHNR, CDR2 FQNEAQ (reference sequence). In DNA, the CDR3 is TGTGCCAGCAGCTCCCGGACAGGGAGCTCCTACAATGAGCAGTTCTTC. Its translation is CASSSRTGSSYNEQFF.

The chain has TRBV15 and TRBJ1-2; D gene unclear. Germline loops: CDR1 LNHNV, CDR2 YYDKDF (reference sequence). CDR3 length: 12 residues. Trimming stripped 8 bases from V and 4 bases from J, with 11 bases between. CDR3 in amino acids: CATSLEGYGYTF. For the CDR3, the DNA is TGTGCCACCTCCCTGGAGGGCTATGGCTACACCTTC.